This T cell receptor (beta chain) derives from a study of monozygotic twins with inflammatory bowel disease. Overall study results and limits: A reduction in TCRbeta diversity (inverse Simpson) was seen in IBD patients relative to healthy co-twins.

Comment on this clonotype: What it recognizes is unknown.

This CDR3 region has 15 residues. Per germline, CDR1 DFQATT and CDR2 SNEGSKA (reference sequence). The authors used 3,000 to 3,500 ng of total RNA per TCR library. UMIs incorporating a 6-nucleotide sample barcode were appended by means of template switching. The cDNA of both the TCRalpha and TCRbeta chains was subjected to two nested PCRs of approximately 16 and 10 cycles. TCRdb processed the 5' RACE reads again and assigns one entry to each CDR3 protein, with no DNA. The sample's table shows 300,000 to 400,000 distinct CDR3 sequences. This chain connects TRBV20-1 to TRBJ1-4; checking the TCRdb D call of TRBD1 is not possible without DNA. This receptor was taken from a human donor with ulcerative colitis or Crohn's disease, or a healthy co-twin of an affected twin (not recorded which). Material for sequencing was blood. CDR3 residues: CSASPGRRINEKLFF.